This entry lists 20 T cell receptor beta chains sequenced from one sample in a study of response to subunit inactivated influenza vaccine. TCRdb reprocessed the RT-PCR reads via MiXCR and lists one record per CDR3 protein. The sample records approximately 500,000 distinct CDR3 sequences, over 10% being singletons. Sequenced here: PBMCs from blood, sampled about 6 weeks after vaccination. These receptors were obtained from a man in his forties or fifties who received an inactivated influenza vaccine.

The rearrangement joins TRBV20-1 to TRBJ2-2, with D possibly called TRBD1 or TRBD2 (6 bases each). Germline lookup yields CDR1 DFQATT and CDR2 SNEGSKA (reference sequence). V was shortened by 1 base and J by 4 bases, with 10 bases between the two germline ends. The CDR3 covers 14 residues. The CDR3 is CSARVSGATGELFF. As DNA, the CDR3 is TGCAGTGCTAGAGTCTCGGGGGCCACCGGGGAGCTGTTTTTT.

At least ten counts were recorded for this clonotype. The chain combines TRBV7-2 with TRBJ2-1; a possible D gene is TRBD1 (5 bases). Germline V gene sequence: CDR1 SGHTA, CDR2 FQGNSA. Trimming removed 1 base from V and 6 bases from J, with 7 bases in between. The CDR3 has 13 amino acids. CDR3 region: CASSLGRVNEQFF. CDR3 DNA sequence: TGTGCCAGCAGCTTAGGCAGGGTCAATGAGCAGTTCTTC.

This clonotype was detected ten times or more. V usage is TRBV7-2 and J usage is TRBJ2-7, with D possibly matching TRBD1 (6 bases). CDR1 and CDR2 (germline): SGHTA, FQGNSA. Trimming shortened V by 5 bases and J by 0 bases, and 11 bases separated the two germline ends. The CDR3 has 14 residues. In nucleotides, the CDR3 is TGTGCCAGCAGCCCGGGACATCTCTCCTACGAGCAGTACTTC. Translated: CASSPGHLSYEQYF. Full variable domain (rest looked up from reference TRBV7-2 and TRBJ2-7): GAGVSQSPSNKVTEKGKDVELRCDPISGHTALYWYRQSLGQGLEFLIYFQGNSAPDKSGLPSDRFSAERTGGSVSTLTIQRTQQEDSAVYLCASSPGHLSYEQYFGPGTRLTVT.

CDR3 DNA: TGTGCCAGCAGTCCCGGGACCGGCTTGGAGTATTTT. Amino acid sequence: CASSPGTGLEYF. V gene TRBV28 combines with J gene TRBJ2-3; D tentatively fits TRBD1 or TRBD2 (5 bases each). The CDR3 is made up of 12 amino acids. Trimming removed 5 bases at V and 13 bases at J, with 16 bases between. Germline lookup yields CDR1 MDHEN and CDR2 SYDVKM. The variable domain in full, with the rest retrieved from reference TRBV28 and TRBJ2-3, is DVKVTQSSRYLVKRTGEKVFLECVQDMDHENMFWYRQDPGLGLRLIYFSYDVKMKEKGDIPEGYSVSREKKERFSLILESASTNQTSMYLCASSPGTGLEYFGPGTRLTVL.

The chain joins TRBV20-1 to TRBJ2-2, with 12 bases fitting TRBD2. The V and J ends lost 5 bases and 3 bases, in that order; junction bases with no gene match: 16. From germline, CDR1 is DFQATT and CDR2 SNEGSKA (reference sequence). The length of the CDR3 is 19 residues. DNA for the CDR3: TGCAGTGCTCTTCCCCTCGGAACTAGCGGGGGGTTAGACACCGGGGAGCTGTTTTTT. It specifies CSALPLGTSGGLDTGELFF.

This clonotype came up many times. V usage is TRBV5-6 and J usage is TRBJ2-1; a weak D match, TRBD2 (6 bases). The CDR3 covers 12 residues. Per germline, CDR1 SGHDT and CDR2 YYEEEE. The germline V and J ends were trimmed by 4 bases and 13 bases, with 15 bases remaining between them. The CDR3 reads CASSVRTSSQFF. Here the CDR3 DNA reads TGTGCCAGCAGCGTGCGTACTAGCAGCCAGTTCTTC.

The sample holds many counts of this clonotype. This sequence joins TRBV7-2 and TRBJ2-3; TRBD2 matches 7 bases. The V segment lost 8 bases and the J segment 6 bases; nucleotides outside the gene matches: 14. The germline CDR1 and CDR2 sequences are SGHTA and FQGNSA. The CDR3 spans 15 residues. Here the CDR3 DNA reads TGTGCCAGCGGCGTCGCGGCGGGGAGGGTCGATACGCAGTATTTT. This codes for CASGVAAGRVDTQYF.

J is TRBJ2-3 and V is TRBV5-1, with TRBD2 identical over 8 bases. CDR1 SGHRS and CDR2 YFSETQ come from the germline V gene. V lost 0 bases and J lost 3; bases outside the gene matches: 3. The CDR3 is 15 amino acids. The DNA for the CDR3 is TGCGCCAGCAGCTTGGACGGGACTAGAACAGATACGCAGTATTTT. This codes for CASSLDGTRTDTQYF.

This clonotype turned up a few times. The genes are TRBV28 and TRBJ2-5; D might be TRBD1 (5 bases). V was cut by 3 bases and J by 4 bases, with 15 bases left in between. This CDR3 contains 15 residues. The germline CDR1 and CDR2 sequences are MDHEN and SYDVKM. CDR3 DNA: TGTGCCAGCAGTTTTTGGCAGGGCGACCGAGAGACCCAGTACTTC. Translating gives CASSFWQGDRETQYF. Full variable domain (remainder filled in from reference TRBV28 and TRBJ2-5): DVKVTQSSRYLVKRTGEKVFLECVQDMDHENMFWYRQDPGLGLRLIYFSYDVKMKEKGDIPEGYSVSREKKERFSLILESASTNQTSMYLCASSFWQGDRETQYFGPGTRLLVL.

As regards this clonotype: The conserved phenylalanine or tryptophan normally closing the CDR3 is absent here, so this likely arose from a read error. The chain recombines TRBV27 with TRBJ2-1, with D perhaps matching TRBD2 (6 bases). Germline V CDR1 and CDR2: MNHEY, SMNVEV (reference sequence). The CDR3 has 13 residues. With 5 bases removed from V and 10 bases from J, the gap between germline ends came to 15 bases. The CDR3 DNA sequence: TGTGCCAGCAGTGTGACTAGGGTAGGGGAGCAGTTCTGC. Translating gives CASSVTRVGEQFC.

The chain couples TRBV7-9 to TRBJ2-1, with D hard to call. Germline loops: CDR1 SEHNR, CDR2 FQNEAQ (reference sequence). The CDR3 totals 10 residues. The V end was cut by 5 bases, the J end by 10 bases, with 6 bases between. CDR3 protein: CASSTLEQFF. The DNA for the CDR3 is TGTGCCAGCAGCACCTTGGAGCAGTTCTTC.

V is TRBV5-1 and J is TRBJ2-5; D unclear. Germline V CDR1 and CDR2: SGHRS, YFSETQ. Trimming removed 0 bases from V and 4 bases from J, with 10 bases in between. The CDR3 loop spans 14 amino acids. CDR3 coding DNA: TGCGCCAGCAGCTTGGTCCCCCCCGGAGAGACCCAGTACTTC. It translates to CASSLVPPGETQYF.

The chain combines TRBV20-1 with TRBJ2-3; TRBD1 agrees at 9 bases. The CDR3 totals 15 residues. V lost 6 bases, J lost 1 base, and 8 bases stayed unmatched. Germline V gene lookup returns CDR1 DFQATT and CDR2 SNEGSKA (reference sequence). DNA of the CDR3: TGCAGTGCAACACAGGGGGCGAGGGGCACAGATACGCAGTATTTT. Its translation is CSATQGARGTDTQYF.

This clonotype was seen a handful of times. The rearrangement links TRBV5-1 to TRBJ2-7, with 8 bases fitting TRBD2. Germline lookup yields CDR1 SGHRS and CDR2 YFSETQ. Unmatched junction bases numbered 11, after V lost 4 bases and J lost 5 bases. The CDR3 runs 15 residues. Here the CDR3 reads CASSNPSGGGHEQYF. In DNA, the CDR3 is TGCGCCAGCAGCAACCCCTCGGGGGGGGGCCACGAGCAGTACTTC.

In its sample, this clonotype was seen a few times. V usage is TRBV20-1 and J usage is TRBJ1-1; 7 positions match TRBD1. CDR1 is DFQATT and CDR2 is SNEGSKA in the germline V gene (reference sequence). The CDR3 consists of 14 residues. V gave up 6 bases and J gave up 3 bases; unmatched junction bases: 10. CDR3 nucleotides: TGCAGTGCCAAAGTACAGGGGCGAGACACTGAAGCTTTCTTT. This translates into CSAKVQGRDTEAFF.

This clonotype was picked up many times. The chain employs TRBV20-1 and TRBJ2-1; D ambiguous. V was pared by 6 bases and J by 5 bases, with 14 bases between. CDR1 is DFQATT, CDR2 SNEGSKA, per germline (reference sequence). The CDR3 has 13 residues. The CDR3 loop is CSALLDANNEQFF. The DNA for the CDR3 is TGCAGTGCCCTCTTGGACGCCAACAATGAGCAGTTCTTC.

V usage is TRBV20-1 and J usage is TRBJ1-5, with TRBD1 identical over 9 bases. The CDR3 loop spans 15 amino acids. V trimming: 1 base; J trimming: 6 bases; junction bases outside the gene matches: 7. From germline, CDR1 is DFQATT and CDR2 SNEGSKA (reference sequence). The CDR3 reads CSARAGTGSGQPQHF. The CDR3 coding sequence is TGCAGTGCTAGAGCCGGGACAGGGTCAGGTCAGCCCCAGCATTTT.

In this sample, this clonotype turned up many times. CDR3 sequence (DNA): TGTGCCAGCAGCCAAGAGGGGCCACAGTATTTT. Translating it yields CASSQEGPQYF. The J gene is TRBJ2-3, the V gene TRBV4-2; tentative D call: TRBD1 (5 bases). This CDR3 is 11 amino acids long. Trimming left V 0 bases short and J 12 bases short, with 7 bases between. Germline V gene data show CDR1 as LGHNA and CDR2 as YNFKEQ.

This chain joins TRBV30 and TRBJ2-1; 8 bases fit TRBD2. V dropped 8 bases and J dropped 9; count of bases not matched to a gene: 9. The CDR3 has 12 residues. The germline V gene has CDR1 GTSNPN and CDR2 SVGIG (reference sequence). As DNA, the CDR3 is TGTGCCAGGTCGGGAGGGATCAGTGAGCAGTTCTTC. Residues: CARSGGISEQFF.

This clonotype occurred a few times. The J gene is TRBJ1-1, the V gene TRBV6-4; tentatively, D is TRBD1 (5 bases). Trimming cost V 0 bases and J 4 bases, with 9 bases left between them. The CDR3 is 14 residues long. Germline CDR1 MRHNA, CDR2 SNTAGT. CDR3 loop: CASSDSTGGTEAFF. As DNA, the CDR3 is TGTGCCAGCAGTGACTCTACGGGGGGCACTGAAGCTTTCTTT.